A selection of T cell receptor beta chains follows, all from one sample in a study of beta chain features in type 1 diabetes. TCRdb's table, derived via immunoSEQ multiplex PCR, lists solely in-frame clones and lacks some. The sample comprises over 300,000 clones, roughly 8% of which are singletons, and under 0.5% rests with the top ten. What was sequenced was central memory CD4+ T cells from blood. Receptors were obtained from a woman under 30 in good health. Each CDR3 is given with its conserved first and last residue. D genes are given only for firm matches. Clone size, where shown, is once, few, many, or a class for clones that have expanded.

d_gene,abundance,j_gene,v_gene,CDR3aa,CDR3nt
NA,NA,TRBJ1-2,TRBV5-1,CASRTTTGTNYGYTF,TGCGCCAGCAGGACGACTACAGGGACTAACTATGGCTACACCTTC
TRBD1,few,TRBJ2-7,TRBV18,CASSSRDSSYEQYF,TGTGCCAGCTCATCCCGGGACAGCTCCTACGAGCAGTACTTC
TRBD2,NA,TRBJ2-2,TRBV5-1,CASRPGLAGVGGELFF,TGCGCCAGCCGACCGGGACTAGCGGGAGTTGGCGGGGAGCTGTTTTTT
NA,many,TRBJ1-2,TRBV7-2,CASSFSGGGYTF,TGTGCCAGCAGCTTTTCCGGGGGTGGCTACACCTTC
TRBD2,few,TRBJ2-1,TRBV7-2,CASSPLADGEQFF,TGTGCCAGCAGCCCACTAGCGGACGGTGAGCAGTTCTTC
NA,few,TRBJ2-1,TRBV4-3,CASSQDPGSTQFF,TGCGCCAGCAGCCAAGACCCCGGGAGCACGCAGTTCTTC
TRBD2,few,TRBJ2-3,TRBV29-1,CSAVGGRAGDTQYF,TGCAGCGCCGTCGGCGGGAGGGCGGGGGATACGCAGTATTTT
NA,NA,TRBJ2-4,TRBV20-1,CSAWAGNFQYF,TGCAGTGCTTGGGCAGGGAACTTTCAGTACTTC
TRBD2,few,TRBJ2-3,TRBV27,CASSHSGTADTQYF,TGTGCCAGCAGCCACAGCGGGACTGCAGATACGCAGTATTTT
TRBD1,few,TRBJ2-5,TRBV7-2,CASSLAVTGGQETQYF,TGTGCCAGCAGCTTAGCCGTGACAGGGGGCCAAGAGACCCAGTACTTC
TRBD1,many,TRBJ2-7,TRBV5-1,CASSAGTEAYEQYF,TGCGCCAGCAGCGCTGGGACAGAAGCCTACGAGCAGTACTTC
TRBD1,many,TRBJ2-3,TRBV29-1,CSVDGQATDTQYF,TGCAGCGTTGACGGACAGGCCACAGATACGCAGTATTTT
NA,NA,TRBJ2-2,TRBV4-3,CASGRTDAYTGELFF,TGCGCCAGCGGAAGGACAGATGCTTACACCGGGGAGCTGTTTTTT
NA,NA,TRBJ1-4,TRBV4-3,CASSRSQRNEKLFF,TGCGCCAGCAGTCGTTCACAGAGAAATGAAAAACTGTTTTTT
TRBD1,NA,TRBJ1-2,TRBV7-9,CASSFPDRAHGYTF,TGTGCCAGCAGCTTCCCCGACAGGGCCCATGGCTACACCTTC
NA,few,TRBJ1-4,TRBV28,CASTATSNEKLFF,TGTGCCAGCACGGCGACCAGCAATGAAAAACTGTTTTTT
NA,few,TRBJ2-3,TRBV5-1,CASSPDSRGSTQYF,TGCGCCAGCAGCCCGGACTCCCGCGGGTCCACGCAGTATTTT
NA,NA,TRBJ1-1,TRBV11-2,CASSLPGLGTEAFF,TGTGCCAGCAGCTTACCGGGACTGGGAACTGAAGCTTTCTTT
NA,NA,TRBJ2-3,TRBV7-3,CASSLGGNTQYF,TGTGCCAGCAGCTTGGGGGGAAATACGCAGTATTTT
NA,NA,TRBJ2-1,TRBV20-1,CSARVRGGQFF,TGCAGTGCTAGAGTCCGTGGGGGGCAGTTCTTC
NA,many,TRBJ2-3,TRBV11-2,CASSPGTDTQYF,TGTGCCAGCAGTCCAGGCACAGATACGCAGTATTTT
TRBD1,many,TRBJ2-1,TRBV28,CASSSRDRNNEQFF,TGTGCCAGCAGTTCAAGGGACAGAAACAATGAGCAGTTCTTC
NA,NA,TRBJ2-3,TRBV5-6,CASSSINFRDTQYF,TGTGCCAGCAGTTCTATAAACTTTCGGGATACGCAGTATTTT
NA,NA,TRBJ1-1,TRBV29-1,CSVRRQAMNTEAFF,TGCAGCGTCCGTAGACAGGCTATGAACACTGAAGCTTTCTTT
NA,NA,TRBJ1-1,TRBV9,CASSVDPGGRFWGTEAFF,TGTGCCAGCAGCGTAGATCCCGGAGGGAGATTCTGGGGCACTGAAGCTTTCTTT
NA,few,TRBJ2-3,TRBV4-3,CASSQDGPGSTTDTQYF,TGCGCCAGCAGCCAAGATGGCCCTGGTAGCACGACAGATACGCAGTATTTT
NA,NA,TRBJ2-5,TRBV2,CASRQDLGETQYF,TGTGCCAGCAGGCAAGATCTGGGGGAGACCCAGTACTTC
NA,many,TRBJ2-7,TRBV7-2,CASRLDSYEQYF,TGTGCCAGCAGACTTGACAGCTACGAGCAGTACTTC
TRBD1,NA,TRBJ1-1,TRBV29-1,CSAGQGATEAFF,TGCAGCGCGGGACAGGGGGCGACTGAAGCTTTCTTT
TRBD2,many,TRBJ2-5,TRBV7-9,CASREASGSVETQYF,TGTGCCAGCAGAGAAGCTAGCGGGAGTGTAGAGACCCAGTACTTC
TRBD1,few,TRBJ1-2,TRBV6-1,CASSPTYHRGGGYTF,TGTGCCAGCAGCCCTACGTATCACAGGGGTGGCGGCTACACCTTC
NA,few,TRBJ2-5,TRBV25-1,CASSEMDSRGTQYF,TGTGCCAGCAGTGAAATGGATAGCAGAGGTACCCAGTACTTC
NA,few,TRBJ2-7,TRBV19,CASSIEVGPSYEQYF,TGTGCCAGTAGTATAGAAGTCGGCCCCTCCTACGAGCAGTACTTC
NA,NA,TRBJ2-1,TRBV5-4,CASSSQRNEQFF,TGTGCCAGCAGCTCCCAAAGGAATGAGCAGTTCTTC
TRBD2,few,TRBJ2-2,TRBV4-3,CASSRQYPSGTGELFF,TGCGCCAGCAGCCGTCAATATCCTAGCGGCACCGGGGAGCTGTTTTTT